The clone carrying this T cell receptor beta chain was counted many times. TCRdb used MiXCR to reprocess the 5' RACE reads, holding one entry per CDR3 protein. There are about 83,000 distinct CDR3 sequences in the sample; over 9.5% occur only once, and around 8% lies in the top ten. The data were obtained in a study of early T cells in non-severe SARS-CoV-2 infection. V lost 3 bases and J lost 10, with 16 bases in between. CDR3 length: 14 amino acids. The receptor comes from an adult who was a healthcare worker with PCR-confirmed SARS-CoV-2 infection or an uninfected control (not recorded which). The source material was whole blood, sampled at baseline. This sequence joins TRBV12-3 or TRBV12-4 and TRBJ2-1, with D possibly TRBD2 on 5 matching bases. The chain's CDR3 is CASSLSGGGGEQFF. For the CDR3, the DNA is TGTGCCAGCAGTTTGAGTGGAGGTGGTGGGGAGCAGTTCTTC.